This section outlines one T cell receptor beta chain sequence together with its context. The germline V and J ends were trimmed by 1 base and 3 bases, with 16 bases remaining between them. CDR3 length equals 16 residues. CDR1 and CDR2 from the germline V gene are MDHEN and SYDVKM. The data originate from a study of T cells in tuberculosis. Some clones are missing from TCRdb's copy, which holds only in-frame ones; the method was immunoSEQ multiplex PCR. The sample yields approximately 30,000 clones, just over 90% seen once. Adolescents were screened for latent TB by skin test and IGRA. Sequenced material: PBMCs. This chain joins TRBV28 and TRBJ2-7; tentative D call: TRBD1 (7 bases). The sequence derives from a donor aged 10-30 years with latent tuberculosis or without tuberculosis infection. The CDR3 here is CASSLYGPGGGYEQYF. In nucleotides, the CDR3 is TGTGCCAGCAGTTTATATGGCCCAGGGGGAGGCTACGAGCAGTACTTC.